These T cell receptor beta chains were read from a single sample in a study of T cell repertoires in cytomegalovirus infection. Their recognized antigens are unknown. TCRdb called the reads again in MiXCR, with one record for every CDR3 protein. Here the sample spans 350,000 to 400,000 distinct CDR3 sequences, roughly a third being singletons. Specimen: cultured PBMCs, collected from culture after CMV antigen stimulation. These receptors all stem from a human donor in good health (CMV status not recorded). Some clones in this sample may be carry-over from other donors' samples. The CDR3 runs from the conserved cysteine through the conserved F or W. The D gene is left open where the match is weak. Size is stated for part of the rows, as once, few or many counts, or as a class when the clone is expanded.

J: TRBJ2-6
V: TRBV7-2
size: .
D: .
DNA: TGTGCCAGCAGCTCCAGGTCCGGGAACGCTGGGGCCAACGTCCTGACTTTC
CDR3: CASSSRSGNAGANVLTF

J: TRBJ2-3
V: TRBV20-1
size: .
D: .
DNA: TGCAGTTTAGCGGTCAATGACCCAGATACGCAGTATTTT
CDR3: CSLAVNDPDTQYF

J: TRBJ1-5
V: TRBV4-1
size: .
D: TRBD1
DNA: TGCGCCAGCAGCCAACCCGACAGGGTAGACCAGCCCCAGCATTTT
CDR3: CASSQPDRVDQPQHF

J: TRBJ1-3
V: TRBV6-5
size: few
D: .
DNA: TGTGCCAGCAGTTACTCGATCGGCAGGCCGAAAGGAAACACCATATATTTT
CDR3: CASSYSIGRPKGNTIYF

J: TRBJ1-5
V: TRBV2
size: few
D: .
DNA: TGTGCCAGCAGTGAATACTTAGGCAATCAGCCCCAGCATTTT
CDR3: CASSEYLGNQPQHF

J: TRBJ2-1
V: TRBV5-1
size: .
D: TRBD2
DNA: TGCGCCAGCAGCTTGCAAGGACTAGCGGGAGGAACACTCAATGAGCAGTTCTTC
CDR3: CASSLQGLAGGTLNEQFF

J: TRBJ1-1
V: TRBV7-3
size: .
D: .
DNA: TGTGCCAGCAGCTCAGGGCCGTGGACTGAAGCTTTCTTT
CDR3: CASSSGPWTEAFF

J: TRBJ2-1
V: TRBV7-2
size: many
D: .
DNA: TGTGCCAGCAGCTTAAATCACAACGATTACAATGAGCAGTTCTTC
CDR3: CASSLNHNDYNEQFF

J: TRBJ1-6
V: TRBV28
size: .
D: .
DNA: TGTGCCAGCAGTTCGGAGGGCCGAGGGAATTCACCCCTCCACTTT
CDR3: CASSSEGRGNSPLHF

J: TRBJ2-3
V: TRBV5-4
size: many
D: TRBD1
DNA: TGTGCCAGCAGCTGGGGACAGGGGGCGGATACGCAGTATTTT
CDR3: CASSWGQGADTQYF

J: TRBJ2-5
V: TRBV20-1
size: few
D: .
DNA: TGCAGTGCTAGACAGGGACGTCAAGAGACCCAGTACTTC
CDR3: CSARQGRQETQYF

J: TRBJ1-6
V: TRBV11-3
size: many
D: TRBD1
DNA: TGTGCCAGCAGCCGCCGGGGACAGGCACTAGAGTCACCCCTCCACTTT
CDR3: CASSRRGQALESPLHF

J: TRBJ1-6
V: TRBV18
size: .
D: .
DNA: TGTGCCAGCTCACCATCCGACAGCTCCTATAATTCACCCCTCCACTTT
CDR3: CASSPSDSSYNSPLHF

J: TRBJ2-7
V: TRBV7-2
size: few
D: .
DNA: TGTGCCAGCAGCTCAATAGACTTGGGAGAGCAGTACTTC
CDR3: CASSSIDLGEQYF

J: TRBJ2-1
V: TRBV19
size: few
D: TRBD1
DNA: TGTGCCAGTAGTAGGAACAGACAGGGAGAGGAGCAGTTCTTC
CDR3: CASSRNRQGEEQFF

J: TRBJ2-3
V: TRBV7-2
size: few
D: .
DNA: TGTGCCAGCAGCCCGAAACTAAGAGGAGGGGCAACAGATACGCAGTATTTT
CDR3: CASSPKLRGGATDTQYF

J: TRBJ1-2
V: TRBV3-1
size: few
D: TRBD1
DNA: TGTGCCAGCAGCCAAGTGACAGGGGGCGATGGCTACACCTTC
CDR3: CASSQVTGGDGYTF